The clone carrying this T cell receptor (beta chain) was seen just once. The assay was immunoSEQ multiplex PCR, and TCRdb's table has in-frame clones only and misses some. The repertoire holds about 86,000 clones, with approximately 95% as singletons. This sample was included in a study of control samples from healthy donors and cancer patients. V dropped 3 bases and J dropped 9 bases, with 16 bases sitting between them. There are 15 residues in the CDR3. Germline CDR1 SGDLS, CDR2 YYNGEE. The receptor was derived from a woman under 40 in good health. The rearrangement uses TRBV9 and TRBJ1-6; no clear D. The sample taken for sequencing was blood. DNA for the CDR3: TGTGCCAGCAGCGCGGCGGGAAGTGGGGTTTCACCCCTCCACTTT. Its translation: CASSAAGSGVSPLHF.